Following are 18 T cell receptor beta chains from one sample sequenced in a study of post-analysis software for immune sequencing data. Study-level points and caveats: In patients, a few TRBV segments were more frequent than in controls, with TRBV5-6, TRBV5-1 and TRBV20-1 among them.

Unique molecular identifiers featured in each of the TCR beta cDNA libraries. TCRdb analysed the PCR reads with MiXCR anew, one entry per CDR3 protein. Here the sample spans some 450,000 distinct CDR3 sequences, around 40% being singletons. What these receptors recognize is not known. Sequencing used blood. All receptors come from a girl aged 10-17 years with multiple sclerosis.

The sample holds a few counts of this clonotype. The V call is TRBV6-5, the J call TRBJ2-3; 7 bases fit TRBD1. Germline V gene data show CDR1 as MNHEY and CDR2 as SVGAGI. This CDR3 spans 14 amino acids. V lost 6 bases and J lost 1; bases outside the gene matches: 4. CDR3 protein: CASSRDSRTDTQYF. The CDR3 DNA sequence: TGTGCCAGCAGCCGGGACAGCCGCACAGATACGCAGTATTTT.

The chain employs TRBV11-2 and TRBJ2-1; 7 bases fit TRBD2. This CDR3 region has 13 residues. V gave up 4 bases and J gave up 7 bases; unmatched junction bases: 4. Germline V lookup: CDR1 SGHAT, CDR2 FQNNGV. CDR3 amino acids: CASSSTSVNEQFF. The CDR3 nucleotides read TGTGCCAGCAGCTCCACTAGCGTTAATGAGCAGTTCTTC. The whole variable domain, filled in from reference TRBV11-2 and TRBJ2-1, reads EAGVAQSPRYKIIEKRQSVAFWCNPISGHATLYWYQQILGQGPKLLIQFQNNGVVDDSQLPKDRFSAERLKGVDSTLKIQPAKLEDSAVYLCASSSTSVNEQFFGPGTRLTVL.

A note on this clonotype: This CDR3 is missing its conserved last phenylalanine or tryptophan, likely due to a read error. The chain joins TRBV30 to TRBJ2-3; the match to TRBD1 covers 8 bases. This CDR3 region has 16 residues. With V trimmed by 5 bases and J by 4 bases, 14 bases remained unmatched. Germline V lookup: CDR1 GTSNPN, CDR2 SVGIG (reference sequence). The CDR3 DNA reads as TGTGCCTGGGATAACCTGGACAGGGATTCCTCAGATACGCAGTATGTT. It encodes CAWDNLDRDSSDTQYV.

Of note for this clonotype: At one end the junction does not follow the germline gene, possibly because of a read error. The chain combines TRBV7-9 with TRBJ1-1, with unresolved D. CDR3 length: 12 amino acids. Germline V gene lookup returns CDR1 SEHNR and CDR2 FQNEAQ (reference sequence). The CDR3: CASSLENTKAFF. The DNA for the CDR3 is TGTGCCAGCAGCTTAGAGAACACTAAAGCTTTCTTT.

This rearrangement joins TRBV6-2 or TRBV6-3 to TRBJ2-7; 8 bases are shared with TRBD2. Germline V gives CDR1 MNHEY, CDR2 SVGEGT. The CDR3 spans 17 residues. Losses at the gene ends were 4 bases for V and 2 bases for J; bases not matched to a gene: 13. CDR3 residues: CASSSGGIGQPPYEQYF. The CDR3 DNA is TGTGCCAGCAGTTCGGGAGGGATAGGGCAACCCCCCTACGAGCAGTACTTC.

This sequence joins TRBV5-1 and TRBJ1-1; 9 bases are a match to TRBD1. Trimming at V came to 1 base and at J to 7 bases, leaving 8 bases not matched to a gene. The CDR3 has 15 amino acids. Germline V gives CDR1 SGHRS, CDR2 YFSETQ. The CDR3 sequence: CASSLRDRAMDEAFF. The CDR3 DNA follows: TGCGCCAGCAGCTTGCGGGACAGGGCGATGGATGAAGCTTTCTTT.

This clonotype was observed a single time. CDR3 sequence: CASGLSSGKSYNEQFF. The CDR3 DNA reads TGTGCTAGTGGTTTGTCCAGCGGGAAGTCCTACAATGAGCAGTTCTTC. The chain carries TRBV12-5 and TRBJ2-1; the match to TRBD2 covers 7 bases. The germline CDR1 and CDR2 sequences are LGHNT and FRNRAP. The junction had 5 bases not matched to a gene; V was cut back by 2 bases and J by 1 base. The CDR3 spans 16 residues.

CDR3 sequence reads: CASSQVDRDYNNEQFF. Written as DNA, the CDR3 is TGCGCCAGCAGCCAAGTGGATCGGGACTACAACAATGAGCAGTTCTTC. The gene calls are TRBV4-3 and TRBJ2-1; TRBD2 agrees at 7 bases. The CDR3 totals 16 residues. From germline, CDR1 is LGHNA and CDR2 YSLEER. The J segment lost 5 bases and the V segment lost 1 base, leaving 8 bases of the junction unmatched.

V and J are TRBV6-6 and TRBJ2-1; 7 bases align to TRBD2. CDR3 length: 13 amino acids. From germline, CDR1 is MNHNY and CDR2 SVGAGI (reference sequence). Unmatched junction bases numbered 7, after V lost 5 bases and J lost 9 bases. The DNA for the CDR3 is TGTGCCAGCAGTCTGTCGGCTAGCGGTGAGCAGTTCTTC. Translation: CASSLSASGEQFF.

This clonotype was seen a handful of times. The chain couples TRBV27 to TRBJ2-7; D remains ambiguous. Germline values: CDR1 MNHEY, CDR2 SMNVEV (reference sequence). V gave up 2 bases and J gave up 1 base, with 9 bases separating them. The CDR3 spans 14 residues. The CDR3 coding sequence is TGTGCCAGCAGTTTAGGGCTCAATTCCTACGAGCAGTACTTC. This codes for CASSLGLNSYEQYF.

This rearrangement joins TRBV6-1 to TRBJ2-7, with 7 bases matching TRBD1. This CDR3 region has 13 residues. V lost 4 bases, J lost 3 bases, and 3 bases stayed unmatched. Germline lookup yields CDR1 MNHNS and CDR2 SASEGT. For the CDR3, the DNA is TGTGCCAGCAGTGGACGGACAGGCTACGAGCAGTACTTC. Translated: CASSGRTGYEQYF.

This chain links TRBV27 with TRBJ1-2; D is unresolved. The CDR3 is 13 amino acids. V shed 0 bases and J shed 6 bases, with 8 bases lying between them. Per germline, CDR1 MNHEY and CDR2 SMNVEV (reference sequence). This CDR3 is CASSLSGRDGYTF. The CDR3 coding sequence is TGTGCCAGCAGTTTATCGGGCAGAGATGGCTACACCTTC.

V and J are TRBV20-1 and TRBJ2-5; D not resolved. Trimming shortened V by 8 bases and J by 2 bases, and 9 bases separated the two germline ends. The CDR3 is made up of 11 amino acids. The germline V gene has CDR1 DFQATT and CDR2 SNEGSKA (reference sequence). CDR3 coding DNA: TGCAGTCCTAAAATTCAAGAGACCCAGTACTTC. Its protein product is CSPKIQETQYF.

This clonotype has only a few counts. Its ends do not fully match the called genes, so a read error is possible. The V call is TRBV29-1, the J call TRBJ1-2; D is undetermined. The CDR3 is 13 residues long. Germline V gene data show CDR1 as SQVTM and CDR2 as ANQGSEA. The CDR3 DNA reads TGCAGCGCTGAAAGGAGCGGGAACTATGGCTACACCTTC. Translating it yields CSAERSGNYGYTF.

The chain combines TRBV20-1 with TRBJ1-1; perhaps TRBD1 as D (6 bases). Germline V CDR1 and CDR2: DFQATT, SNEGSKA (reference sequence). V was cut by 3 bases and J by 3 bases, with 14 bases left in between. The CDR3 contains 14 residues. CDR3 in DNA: TGCAGTGCTAGCCAGGCCAGGGGTCACACTGAAGCTTTCTTT. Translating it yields CSASQARGHTEAFF.

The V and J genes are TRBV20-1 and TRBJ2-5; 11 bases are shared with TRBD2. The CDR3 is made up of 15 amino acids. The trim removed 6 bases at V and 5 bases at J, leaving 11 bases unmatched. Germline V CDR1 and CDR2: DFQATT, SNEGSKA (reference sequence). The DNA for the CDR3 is TGCAGTGCCCAACTAGCGGGAGTGGTACGGGAGACCCAGTACTTC. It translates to CSAQLAGVVRETQYF.

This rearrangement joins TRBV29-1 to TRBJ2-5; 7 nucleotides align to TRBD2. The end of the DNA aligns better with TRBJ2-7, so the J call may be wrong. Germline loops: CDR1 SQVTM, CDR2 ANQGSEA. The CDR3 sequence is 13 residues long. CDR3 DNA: TGCAGCGTTGGACGTAGAGGGAGGGGCGAGCAGTACTTC. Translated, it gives CSVGRRGRGEQYF.

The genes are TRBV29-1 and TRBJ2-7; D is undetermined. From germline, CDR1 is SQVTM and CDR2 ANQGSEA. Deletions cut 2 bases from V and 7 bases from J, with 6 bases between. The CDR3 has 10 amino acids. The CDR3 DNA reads TGCAGCGTTGAAAACGGGGAGCAGTACTTC. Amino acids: CSVENGEQYF.